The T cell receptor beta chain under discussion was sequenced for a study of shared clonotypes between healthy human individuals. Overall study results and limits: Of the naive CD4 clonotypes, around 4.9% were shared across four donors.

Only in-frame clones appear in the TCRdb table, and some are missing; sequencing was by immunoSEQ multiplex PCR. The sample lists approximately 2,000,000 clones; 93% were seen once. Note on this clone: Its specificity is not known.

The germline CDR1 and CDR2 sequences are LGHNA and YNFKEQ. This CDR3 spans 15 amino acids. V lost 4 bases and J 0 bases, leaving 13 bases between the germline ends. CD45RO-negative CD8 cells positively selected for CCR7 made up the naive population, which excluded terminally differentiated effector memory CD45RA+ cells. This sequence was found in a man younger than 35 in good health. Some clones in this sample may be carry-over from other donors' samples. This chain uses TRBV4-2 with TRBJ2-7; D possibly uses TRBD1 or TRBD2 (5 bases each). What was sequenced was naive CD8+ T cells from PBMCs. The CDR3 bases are TGTGCCAGCAGCCCAAATCTCGGGGCCTCCTACGAGCAGTACTTC. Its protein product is CASSPNLGASYEQYF.